A selection of T cell receptor beta chains follows, all from one sample in a study of T cells after yellow fever vaccination. TCRdb called the 5' RACE reads again in MiXCR, with one record for every CDR3 protein. The table has 90,000 to 150,000 distinct CDR3 sequences, roughly 6.8% seen once. The input for sequencing was CD4+ T cells sorted from PBMCs, taken about 41 days after the first yellow fever vaccination. Source of these receptors: a young man who received the YFV17D yellow fever vaccine. The CDR3 runs from the conserved cysteine through the conserved F or W. The order of the fields is clone size, V gene, D gene, J gene, CDR3 DNA, CDR3 protein. D genes are given only for firm matches. Not every row has a clone size; where given, it reads once, few, many or a size class.

many	TRBV5-1	TRBD1	TRBJ2-2	TGCGCCAGCAGCTTACCGGGACAGTACACCGGGGAGCTGTTTTTT	CASSLPGQYTGELFF
NA	TRBV5-1	NA	TRBJ2-1	TGCGCCAGCAGCTTGGAAGGCGAATCCTACAATGAGCAGTTCTTC	CASSLEGESYNEQFF
many	TRBV20-1	NA	TRBJ2-1	TGCAGTGCTTTCTCAGGGTTCGTTCAGTTCTTC	CSAFSGFVQFF
NA	TRBV24-1	NA	TRBJ2-1	TGTGCCACCAGGGCGGACGCAGGCGAGCAGTTCTTC	CATRADAGEQFF
many	TRBV6-5	TRBD2	TRBJ2-7	TGTGCCAGCAGTTACGCGGGGGGTCCTTACGAGCAGTACTTC	CASSYAGGPYEQYF
many	TRBV12-3/TRBV12-4	NA	TRBJ1-2	TGTGCCAGCAGCCCCACCGGGCCACGGGACTTC	CASSPTGPRDF
many	TRBV6-1	NA	TRBJ2-5	TGTGCCGCACACACACAGGAGCAAGAGACCCAGTACTTC	CAAHTQEQETQYF
many	TRBV11-1	NA	TRBJ1-4	TGTGCCAGCAGCCCCGGACCCGGATCAACTAATGAAAAACTGTTTTTT	CASSPGPGSTNEKLFF
many	TRBV25-1	NA	TRBJ1-4	TGTGCCAGCAGTTTCCGGCGGGGGTTTAATGAAAAACTGTTTTTT	CASSFRRGFNEKLFF
many	TRBV6-6	NA	TRBJ1-1	TGTGCCAGCAGTTCCTCCGGACTCACCAAAGCTTTCTTT	CASSSSGLTKAFF
many	TRBV5-1	NA	TRBJ2-7	TGCGCCAGCAGCTTTATGGACAGCAGCTACGAGCAGTACTTC	CASSFMDSSYEQYF
many	TRBV5-1	TRBD1	TRBJ2-3	TGCGCCAGCAGCTCCCAGACAGGGTCAGGCGATACGCAGTATTTT	CASSSQTGSGDTQYF
many	TRBV6-2/TRBV6-3	TRBD2	TRBJ2-1	TGTGCCAGCAGGGGAGGGGTTGAGCAGTTCTTC	CASRGGVEQFF
many	TRBV5-4	TRBD2	TRBJ2-4	TGTGCCATCACGCCCTCGGGGGGGCCTAGGAACATTCAGTACTTC	CAITPSGGPRNIQYF
many	TRBV5-4	NA	TRBJ2-2	TGTGCCAGCAGCACAAGCACAGCGAACACCGGGGAGCTGTTTTTT	CASSTSTANTGELFF
many	TRBV20-1	NA	TRBJ2-2	TGCAGTGCTAGAGCCTCAGGGGCGGCGACCGGGGAGCTGTTTTTT	CSARASGAATGELFF